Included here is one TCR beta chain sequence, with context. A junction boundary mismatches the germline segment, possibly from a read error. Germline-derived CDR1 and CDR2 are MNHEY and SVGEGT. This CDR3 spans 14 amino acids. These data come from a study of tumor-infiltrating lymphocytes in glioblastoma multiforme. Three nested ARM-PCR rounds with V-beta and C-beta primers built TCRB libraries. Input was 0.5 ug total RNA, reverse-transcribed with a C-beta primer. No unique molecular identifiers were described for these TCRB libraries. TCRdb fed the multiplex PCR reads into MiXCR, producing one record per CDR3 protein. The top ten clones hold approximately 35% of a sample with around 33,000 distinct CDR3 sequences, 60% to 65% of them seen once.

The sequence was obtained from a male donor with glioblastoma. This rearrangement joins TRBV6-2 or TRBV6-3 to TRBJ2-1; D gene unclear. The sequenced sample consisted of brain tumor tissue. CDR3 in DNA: TGTGCCAGCAGCTACTCGGGCCCTCGGAATGAGCAGTTCTTC. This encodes CASSYSGPRNEQFF.